This T cell receptor beta chain was found in a study of T cell repertoires in cytomegalovirus infection. On the study more broadly: Researchers turned to recently identified HLA-C-restricted CMV epitopes as well as well-studied HLA-B-restricted ones. Indicated by public TCR beta signatures were CMV infection and matching HLA type.

TCRdb ran MiXCR on the reads and lists one entry per CDR3 protein. The table records some 920,000 distinct CDR3 sequences, 30% to 40% of them present only once. Comment on this clonotype: The antigen remains undetermined.

The receptor's source is a human donor in good health (CMV status not recorded). Some clones in this sample may be carry-over from other donors' samples. Sequencing used cultured CD8+ T cells from PBMCs, obtained from culture after CMV antigen stimulation.

In DNA form, the CDR3 reads TGTGCCAGCAGCTTGGGGACCCGGGACAGGGCTAATGAAAAACTGTTTTTT. It specifies CASSLGTRDRANEKLFF. The V call is TRBV7-4, the J call TRBJ1-4; 9 bases fit TRBD1. CDR1 and CDR2 from the germline V gene are SGHVT and SQSDAQ. J gave up 3 bases and V 3 bases, and 8 bases lay outside the gene matches. This CDR3 has 17 amino acids.